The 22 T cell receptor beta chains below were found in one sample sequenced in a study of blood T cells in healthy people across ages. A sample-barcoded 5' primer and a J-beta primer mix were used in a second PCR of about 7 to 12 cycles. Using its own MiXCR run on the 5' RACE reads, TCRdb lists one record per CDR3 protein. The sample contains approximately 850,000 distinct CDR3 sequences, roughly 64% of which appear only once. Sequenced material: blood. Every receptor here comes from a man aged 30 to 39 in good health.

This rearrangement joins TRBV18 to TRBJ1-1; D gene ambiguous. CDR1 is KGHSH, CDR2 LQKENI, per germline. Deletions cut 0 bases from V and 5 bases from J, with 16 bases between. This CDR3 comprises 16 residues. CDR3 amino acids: CASSPPGRRLETEAFF. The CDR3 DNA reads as TGTGCCAGCTCACCACCGGGCCGCCGATTGGAAACTGAAGCTTTCTTT.

The CDR3 loop reads CASSHGQGKSGANVLTF. CDR3 DNA sequence: TGTGCCAGCAGTCACGGACAGGGCAAATCTGGGGCCAACGTCCTGACTTTC. The chain recombines TRBV12-3 or TRBV12-4 with TRBJ2-6, with 8 positions matching TRBD1. This CDR3 comprises 17 residues. The V segment lost 5 bases and the J segment 1 base; nucleotides outside the gene matches: 7.

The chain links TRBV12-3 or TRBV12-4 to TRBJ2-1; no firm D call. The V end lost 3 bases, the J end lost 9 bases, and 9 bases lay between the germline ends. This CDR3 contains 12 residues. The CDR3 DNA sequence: TGTGCCAGCAGTTTCGTCCAGACTGAGCAGTTCTTC. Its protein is CASSFVQTEQFF.

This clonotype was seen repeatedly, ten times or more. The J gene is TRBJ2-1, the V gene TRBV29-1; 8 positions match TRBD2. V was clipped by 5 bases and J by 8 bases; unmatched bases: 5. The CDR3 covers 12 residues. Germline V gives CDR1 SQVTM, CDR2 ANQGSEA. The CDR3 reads CSVRGLGDEQFF. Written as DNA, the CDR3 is TGCAGCGTTAGGGGACTAGGAGATGAGCAGTTCTTC.

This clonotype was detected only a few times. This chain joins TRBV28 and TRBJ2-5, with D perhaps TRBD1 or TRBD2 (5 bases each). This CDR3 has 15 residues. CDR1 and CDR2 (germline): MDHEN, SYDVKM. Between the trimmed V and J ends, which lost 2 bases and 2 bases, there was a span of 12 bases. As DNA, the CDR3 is TGTGCCAGCAGTTTAGGGGGAAGTGGGCAAGAGACCCAGTACTTC. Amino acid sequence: CASSLGGSGQETQYF.

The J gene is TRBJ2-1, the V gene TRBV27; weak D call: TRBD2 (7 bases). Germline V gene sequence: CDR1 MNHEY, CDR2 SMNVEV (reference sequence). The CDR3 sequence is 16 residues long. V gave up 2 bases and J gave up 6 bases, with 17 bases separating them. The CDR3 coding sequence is TGTGCCAGCAGTTTAATAGGGGGGGGCCGGGGCAATGAGCAGTTCTTC. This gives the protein CASSLIGGGRGNEQFF.

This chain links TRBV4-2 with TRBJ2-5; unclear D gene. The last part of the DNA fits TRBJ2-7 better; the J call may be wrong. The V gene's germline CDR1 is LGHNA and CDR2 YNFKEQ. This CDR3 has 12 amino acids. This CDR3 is CASSQDVHEQYF. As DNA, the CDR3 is TGTGCCAGCAGCCAAGATGTCCACGAGCAGTACTTC.

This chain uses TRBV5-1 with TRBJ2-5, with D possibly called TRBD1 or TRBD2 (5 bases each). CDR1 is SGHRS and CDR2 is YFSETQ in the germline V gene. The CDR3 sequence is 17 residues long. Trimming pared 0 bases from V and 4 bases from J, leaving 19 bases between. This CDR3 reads CASSLEGRGVWAETQYF. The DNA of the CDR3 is TGCGCCAGCAGCTTGGAAGGGAGAGGGGTCTGGGCAGAGACCCAGTACTTC.

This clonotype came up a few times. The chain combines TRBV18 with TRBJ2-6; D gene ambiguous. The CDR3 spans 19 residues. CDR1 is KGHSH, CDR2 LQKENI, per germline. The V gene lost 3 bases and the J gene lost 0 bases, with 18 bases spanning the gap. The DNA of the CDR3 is TGTGCCAGCTCACCCACTGGCAGGTCCCCCCTCTCTGGGGCCAACGTCCTGACTTTC. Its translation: CASSPTGRSPLSGANVLTF.

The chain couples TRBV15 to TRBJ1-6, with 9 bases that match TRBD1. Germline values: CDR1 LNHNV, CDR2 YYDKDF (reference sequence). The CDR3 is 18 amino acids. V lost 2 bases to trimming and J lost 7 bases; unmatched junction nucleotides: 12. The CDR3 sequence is CATSRLGTTGGRNSPLHF. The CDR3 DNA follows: TGTGCCACCAGCAGACTCGGCACGACAGGGGGTCGGAATTCACCCCTCCACTTT.

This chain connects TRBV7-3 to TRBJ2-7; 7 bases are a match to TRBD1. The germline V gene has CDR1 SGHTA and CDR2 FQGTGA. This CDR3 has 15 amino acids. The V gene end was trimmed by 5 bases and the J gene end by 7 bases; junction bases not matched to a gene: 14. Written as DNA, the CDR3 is TGTGCCAGCAGCCTACAGGGGACGGACACCGGGGAGCAGTACTTC. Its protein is CASSLQGTDTGEQYF.

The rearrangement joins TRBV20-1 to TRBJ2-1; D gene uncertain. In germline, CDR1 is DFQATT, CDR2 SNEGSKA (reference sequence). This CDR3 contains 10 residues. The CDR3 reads CNALMDEQFF. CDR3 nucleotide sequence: TGCAATGCACTGATGGATGAGCAGTTCTTC.

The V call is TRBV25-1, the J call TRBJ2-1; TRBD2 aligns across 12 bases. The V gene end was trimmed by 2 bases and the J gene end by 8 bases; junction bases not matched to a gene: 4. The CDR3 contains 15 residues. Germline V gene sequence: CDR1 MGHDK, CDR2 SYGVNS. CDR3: CASSELAGGIDEQFF. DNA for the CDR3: TGTGCCAGCAGTGAACTAGCGGGAGGGATCGATGAGCAGTTCTTC.

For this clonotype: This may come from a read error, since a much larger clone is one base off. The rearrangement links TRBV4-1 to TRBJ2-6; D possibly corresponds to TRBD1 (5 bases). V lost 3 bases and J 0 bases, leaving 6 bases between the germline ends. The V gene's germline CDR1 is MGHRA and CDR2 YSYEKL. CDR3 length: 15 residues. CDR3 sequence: CASSHDSSGANVLTF. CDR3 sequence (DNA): TGCGCCAGCAGCCACGACAGCTCTGGGGCCAACGTCCTGACTTTC.

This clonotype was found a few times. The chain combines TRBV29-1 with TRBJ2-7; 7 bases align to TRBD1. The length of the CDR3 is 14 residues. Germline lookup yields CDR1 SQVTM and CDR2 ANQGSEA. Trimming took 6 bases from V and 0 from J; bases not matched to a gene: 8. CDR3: CSVLRQGLSYEQYF. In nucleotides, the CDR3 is TGCAGCGTCTTAAGACAGGGCCTCTCCTACGAGCAGTACTTC.

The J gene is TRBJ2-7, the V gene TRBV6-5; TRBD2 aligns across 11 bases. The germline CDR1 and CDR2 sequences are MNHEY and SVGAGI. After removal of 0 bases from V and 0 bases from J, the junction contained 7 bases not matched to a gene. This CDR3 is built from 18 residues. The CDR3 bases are TGTGCCAGCAGTTACTCTGCCCCGGGACTAGCGGCCTCCTACGAGCAGTACTTC. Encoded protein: CASSYSAPGLAASYEQYF.

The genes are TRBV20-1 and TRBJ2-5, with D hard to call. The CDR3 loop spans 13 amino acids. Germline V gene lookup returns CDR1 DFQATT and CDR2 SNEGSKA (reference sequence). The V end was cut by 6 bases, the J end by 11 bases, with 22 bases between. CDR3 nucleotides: TGCAGTGCCTACTCCTCCTCCCCCAATGAGCAGTACTTC. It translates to CSAYSSSPNEQYF.

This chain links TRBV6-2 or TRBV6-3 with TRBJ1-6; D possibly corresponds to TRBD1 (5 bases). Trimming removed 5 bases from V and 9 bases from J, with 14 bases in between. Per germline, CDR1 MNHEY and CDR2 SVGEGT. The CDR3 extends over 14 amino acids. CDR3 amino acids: CASSPWGVGSPLHF. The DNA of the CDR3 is TGTGCCAGCAGTCCCTGGGGCGTCGGTTCACCCCTCCACTTT.

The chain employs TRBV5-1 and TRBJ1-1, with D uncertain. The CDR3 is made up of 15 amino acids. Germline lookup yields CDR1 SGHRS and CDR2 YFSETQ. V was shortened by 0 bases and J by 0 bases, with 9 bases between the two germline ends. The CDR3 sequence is CASSLAPNLNTEAFF. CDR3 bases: TGCGCCAGCAGCTTGGCCCCCAACTTGAACACTGAAGCTTTCTTT.

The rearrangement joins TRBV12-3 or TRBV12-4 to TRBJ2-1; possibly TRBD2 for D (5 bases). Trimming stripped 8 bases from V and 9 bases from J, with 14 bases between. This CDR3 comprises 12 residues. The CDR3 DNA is TGTGCCAGCCTCCTCATGGGGAGTGAGCAGTTCTTC. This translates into CASLLMGSEQFF.

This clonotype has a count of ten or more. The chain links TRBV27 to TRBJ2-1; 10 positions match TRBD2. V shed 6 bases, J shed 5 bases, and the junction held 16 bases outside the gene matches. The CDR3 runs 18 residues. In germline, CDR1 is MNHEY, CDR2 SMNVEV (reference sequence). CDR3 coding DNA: TGTGCCAGCAGCGGGGAGGCCTTCGGGACTAGCGTAAACAATGAGCAGTTCTTC. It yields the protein CASSGEAFGTSVNNEQFF.

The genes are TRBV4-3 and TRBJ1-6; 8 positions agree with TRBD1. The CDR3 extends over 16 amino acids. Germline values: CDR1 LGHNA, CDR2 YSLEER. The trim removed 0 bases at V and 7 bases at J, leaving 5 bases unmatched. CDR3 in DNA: TGCGCCAGCAGCCAAGATGGCCGACAGGGGAATTCACCCCTCCACTTT. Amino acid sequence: CASSQDGRQGNSPLHF.